The entry below describes one T cell receptor (beta chain). Its antigen is unidentified. The source of the sample is a study of radiation and T cells in renal cell carcinoma. The study's findings and limits: Top tumor clonotypes rose in blood 2 weeks post-radiation, then contracted.

This CDR3 is built from 16 residues. Trimming removed 0 bases from V and 5 bases from J; junction bases left unmatched: 8. Germline loops: CDR1 SGHRS, CDR2 YFSETQ. The assay was immunoSEQ multiplex PCR, and TCRdb's table has in-frame clones only and misses some. The sample lists some 95,000 clones, about 86% seen once, with approximately 7.9% in the top ten. The time point denotes: baseline pretreatment blood. Treatment denoted: 15 Gy SBRT to primary tumor, nephrectomy 4 weeks later. This renal cell carcinoma was of the clear cell type. The specimen was blood, collected from a patient whose treatment included radiotherapy and nephrectomy. The chain is built from TRBV5-1 and TRBJ2-5, with 9 bases identical to TRBD2. This TCR derives from a man in his forties or fifties with renal cell carcinoma. The CDR3 is CASSLVSGLAPETQYF. Here the CDR3 DNA reads TGCGCCAGCAGCTTGGTCTCCGGACTAGCGCCGGAGACCCAGTACTTC.